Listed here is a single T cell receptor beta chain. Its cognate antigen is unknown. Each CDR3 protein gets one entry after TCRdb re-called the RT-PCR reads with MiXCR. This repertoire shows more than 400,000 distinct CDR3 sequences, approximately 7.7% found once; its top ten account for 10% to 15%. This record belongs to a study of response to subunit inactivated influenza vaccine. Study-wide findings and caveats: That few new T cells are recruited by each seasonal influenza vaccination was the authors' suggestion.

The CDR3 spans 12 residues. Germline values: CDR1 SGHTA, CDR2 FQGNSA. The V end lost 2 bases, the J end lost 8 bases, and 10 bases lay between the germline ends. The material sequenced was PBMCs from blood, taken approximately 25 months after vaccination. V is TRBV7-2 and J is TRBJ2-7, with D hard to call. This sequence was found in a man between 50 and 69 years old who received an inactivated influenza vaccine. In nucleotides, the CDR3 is TGTGCCAGCAGCTTACAACTTACGAAGCAGTACTTC. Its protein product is CASSLQLTKQYF.